A selection of T cell receptor beta chains follows, all from one sample in a study of blood T cell repertoires in COVID-19. Generated by immunoSEQ multiplex PCR, the TCRdb table keeps only in-frame clones and is missing some. Of tens of thousands of clones in the sample, roughly 89% were seen once. Sequenced sample: peripheral blood. All receptors come from a man in his 70s with active COVID-19. The CDR3 runs from the conserved cysteine through the conserved F or W.

j_call: TRBJ2-3
v_call: TRBV7-7
cdr3_aa: CASSLALGSHTQYF

j_call: TRBJ1-2
v_call: TRBV18
cdr3_aa: CASSPGTGGLSSGYTF

j_call: TRBJ2-3
v_call: TRBV12-5
cdr3_aa: CASGLGVGTGFVDTQYF

j_call: TRBJ1-4
v_call: TRBV30
cdr3_aa: CASRQNEKLFF

j_call: TRBJ2-7
v_call: TRBV6-6
cdr3_aa: CASSYSNRGEGEQYF

j_call: TRBJ1-3
v_call: TRBV27
cdr3_aa: CASRRTGNSGNTIYF

j_call: TRBJ2-1
v_call: TRBV14
cdr3_aa: CASSQGLAGPWDEQFF

j_call: TRBJ2-3
v_call: TRBV7-2
cdr3_aa: CASSLGGAGQPTDTQYF

j_call: TRBJ1-2
v_call: TRBV6-5
cdr3_aa: CASTKTGINYGYTF

j_call: TRBJ2-7
v_call: TRBV5-8
cdr3_aa: CASRKKPGAHEQYF

j_call: TRBJ2-2
v_call: TRBV28
cdr3_aa: CASSFSVGDKNTGELFF

j_call: TRBJ1-4
v_call: TRBV11-2
cdr3_aa: CASSQRGGTGTNEKLFF

j_call: TRBJ1-1
v_call: TRBV6-5
cdr3_aa: CASRHRTRWTEAFF

j_call: TRBJ1-2
v_call: TRBV20-1
cdr3_aa: CSAGDGRYYGYTF

j_call: TRBJ2-3
v_call: TRBV9
cdr3_aa: CASQRRSTDTQYF

j_call: TRBJ1-4
v_call: TRBV6-4
cdr3_aa: CASSATGTANEKLFF